The 26 T cell receptor beta chains below all came from one sample that was sequenced in a study of blood T cell repertoires in COVID-19. This table comes from immunoSEQ multiplex PCR, and its TCRdb copy is limited to in-frame clones, with some not included. The sample includes about 250,000 clones, approximately 86% seen only once; the top ten take 6% to 7%. The sequenced sample consisted of PBMCs or T cells enriched from blood (not recorded which). The receptors were gathered from a woman under 40 with acute COVID-19.

The V and J genes are TRBV27 and TRBJ2-3; 7 bases line up with TRBD1. Losses at the gene ends were 4 bases for V and 14 bases for J; bases not matched to a gene: 9. This CDR3 is built from 12 residues. CDR1 MNHEY and CDR2 SMNVEV come from the germline V gene (reference sequence). CDR3 loop: CASSSTGTLAYF. The DNA of the CDR3 is TGTGCCAGCAGTTCGACAGGGACCCTTGCGTATTTT.

This rearrangement joins TRBV18 to TRBJ2-3, with D tentatively TRBD1 (6 bases). V lost 3 bases to trimming and J lost 2 bases, with 12 bases between them. CDR1 is KGHSH, CDR2 LQKENI, per germline. This CDR3 region has 15 residues. The CDR3 DNA is TGTGCCAGCTCACCGGCAGGGGCCCCCACAGATACGCAGTATTTT. Its translation is CASSPAGAPTDTQYF.

V and J are TRBV11-2 and TRBJ2-5; TRBD1 matches at 7 bases. Germline CDR1 is SGHAT and CDR2 is FQNNGV. This CDR3 spans 16 amino acids. V gave up 0 bases and J gave up 7 bases; unmatched junction bases: 11. The CDR3 nucleotides are TGTGCCAGCAGCTTAGAAGGGGGCAGGGGGTTTGGGACCCAGTACTTC. Translation: CASSLEGGRGFGTQYF.

This clone was counted a single time. The chain links TRBV5-6 to TRBJ1-2, with a weak D call TRBD1 (5 bases). V was clipped by 0 bases and J by 5 bases, with 11 bases between them. CDR1 is SGHDT, CDR2 YYEEEE, per germline. The CDR3 has 14 residues. CDR3 sequence: CASSLGRGGYGYTF. CDR3 in DNA: TGTGCCAGCAGCTTGGGGCGCGGGGGATATGGCTACACCTTC.

The chain couples TRBV4-1 to TRBJ2-2; D may be TRBD1 (6 bases). V lost 3 bases, J lost 3 bases, and 20 bases lay in between. The CDR3 covers 18 residues. Looked up from germline, CDR1 is MGHRA and CDR2 is YSYEKL. The chain's CDR3 is CASSQGGSAGAHTGELFF. CDR3 nucleotide sequence: TGCGCCAGCAGCCAGGGCGGGTCGGCAGGGGCCCACACCGGGGAGCTGTTTTTT.

This clone was detected a few times. The chain joins TRBV5-6 to TRBJ1-1; TRBD1 matches at 9 bases. V lost 3 bases, J lost 4 bases, and 10 bases stayed unmatched. Germline lookup yields CDR1 SGHDT and CDR2 YYEEEE. This CDR3 region has 16 residues. DNA of the CDR3: TGTGCCAGCAGCTATAGGAACAGGGGGCTTGGCACTGAAGCTTTCTTT. Translating it yields CASSYRNRGLGTEAFF.

The chain carries TRBV9 and TRBJ1-2; D is uncertain. This CDR3 is 13 amino acids long. The germline V gene encodes CDR1 SGDLS and CDR2 YYNGEE. The V end lost 4 bases, the J end lost 6 bases, and 13 bases lay between the germline ends. The chain's CDR3 is CASSPRLGDGYTF. CDR3 DNA sequence: TGTGCCAGCAGCCCCCGGCTTGGAGATGGCTACACCTTC.

This chain connects TRBV5-1 to TRBJ2-2, with 7 bases aligning to TRBD1. The V and J ends lost 0 bases and 5 bases, in that order; junction bases with no gene match: 4. CDR3 length: 15 residues. Per the germline V gene, CDR1 is SGHRS and CDR2 is YFSETQ. In nucleotides, the CDR3 is TGCGCCAGCAGCTTGGAATACAGGGGAACCGGGGAGCTGTTTTTT. This translates into CASSLEYRGTGELFF.

The chain recombines TRBV5-1 with TRBJ2-3, with TRBD2 matching over 11 bases. With V trimmed by 4 bases and J by 5 bases, 12 bases remained unmatched. The CDR3 covers 17 residues. Germline V gives CDR1 SGHRS, CDR2 YFSETQ. The CDR3 loop is CASSLRTSGPLEDTQYF. The CDR3, as DNA: TGCGCCAGCAGCCTCCGGACTAGCGGGCCGCTCGAAGATACGCAGTATTTT.

V gene TRBV6-2 or TRBV6-3 combines with J gene TRBJ1-1; 8 nucleotides match TRBD1. The junction had 14 bases not matched to a gene; V was cut back by 1 base and J by 7 bases. CDR1 is MNHEY, CDR2 SVGEGT, per germline. The CDR3 spans 17 residues. The CDR3 DNA is TGTGCCAGCAGTTACTGGAGGACAGGGCCCAGGGTTAGTGAAGCTTTCTTT. Translated, it gives CASSYWRTGPRVSEAFF.

This chain joins TRBV25-1 and TRBJ1-1; D perhaps matches TRBD1 (6 bases). The CDR3 consists of 15 residues. Germline V gene lookup returns CDR1 MGHDK and CDR2 SYGVNS. The V end lost 3 bases, the J end lost 0 bases, and 11 bases lay between the germline ends. Written as DNA, the CDR3 is TGTGCCAGCAGTGAGTTGGGACATTTGAACACTGAAGCTTTCTTT. Translating it yields CASSELGHLNTEAFF.

The chain combines TRBV5-1 with TRBJ2-3, with TRBD2 matching 16 bases. This CDR3 is built from 19 residues. V dropped 4 bases and J dropped 6; count of bases not matched to a gene: 14. Germline-derived CDR1 and CDR2 are SGHRS and YFSETQ. This CDR3 reads CASSLPGTSGRAGFDTQYF. CDR3 sequence (DNA): TGCGCCAGCAGCCTGCCCGGGACTAGCGGGAGGGCCGGGTTTGATACGCAGTATTTT.

This clone was seen more than once but under ten times. The rearrangement uses TRBV6-5 and TRBJ2-1, with 9 bases fitting TRBD2. Germline values: CDR1 MNHEY, CDR2 SVGAGI. The CDR3 is made up of 15 amino acids. V lost 2 bases to trimming and J lost 5 bases; unmatched junction nucleotides: 4. This chain's CDR3 is CASSYLAGPDNEQFF. The CDR3 region has the DNA TGTGCCAGCAGTTACCTAGCGGGGCCTGACAATGAGCAGTTCTTC.

The rearrangement uses TRBV28 and TRBJ2-3; 12 bases map to TRBD2. V lost 7 bases to trimming and J lost 15 bases; unmatched junction nucleotides: 5. In germline, CDR1 is MDHEN, CDR2 SYDVKM. This CDR3 has 11 residues. In DNA, the CDR3 is TGTGCCAGCACGGGACTAGCGGGTGGCTATTTT. It translates to CASTGLAGGYF.

The rearrangement joins TRBV7-8 to TRBJ2-5; TRBD2 aligns across 7 bases. The CDR3 is 17 amino acids. After removal of 2 bases from V and 2 bases from J, the junction contained 11 bases not matched to a gene. Germline CDR1 SGHVS, CDR2 FQNEAQ. The CDR3 DNA follows: TGTGCCAGCAGCTTAACCCCCCGCCTGGGACTACAAGAGACCCAGTACTTC. Protein: CASSLTPRLGLQETQYF. Filled out from reference TRBV7-8 and TRBJ2-5, the complete variable domain reads GAGVSQSPRYKVAKRGQDVALRCDPISGHVSLFWYQQALGQGPEFLTYFQNEAQLDKSGLPSDRFFAERPEGSVSTLKIQRTQQEDSAVYLCASSLTPRLGLQETQYFGPGTRLLVL.

This chain links TRBV4-3 with TRBJ2-7; D not certain. CDR1 LGHNA and CDR2 YSLEER come from the germline V gene. The CDR3 is made up of 13 amino acids. Trimming pared 0 bases from V and 6 bases from J, leaving 9 bases between. In DNA, the CDR3 is TGCGCCAGCAGCCAAGAGACCCGGAGCGAGCAGTACTTC. Protein: CASSQETRSEQYF.

The V call is TRBV19, the J call TRBJ2-3, with 7 bases that match TRBD1. J gave up 1 base and V 5 bases, and 9 bases lay outside the gene matches. Germline CDR1 reads LNHDA; CDR2 reads SQIVND (reference sequence). The length of the CDR3 is 16 residues. CDR3 DNA: TGTGCCAGTAGTTCGGGACAGAATCAACGCACAGATACGCAGTATTTT. The encoded protein is CASSSGQNQRTDTQYF.

V and J are TRBV28 and TRBJ2-1, with D perhaps TRBD2 (6 bases). The CDR3 loop spans 16 amino acids. Trimming took 2 bases from V and 7 from J, leaving 18 bases between them. CDR1 and CDR2 (germline): MDHEN, SYDVKM. This CDR3 reads CASSLPGAVRVNEQFF. The CDR3 DNA is TGTGCCAGCAGTTTACCGGGAGCTGTGAGGGTAAATGAGCAGTTCTTC.

The chain combines TRBV4-1 with TRBJ1-5; no clear D. The ends were cut back, 1 base at V and 4 bases at J, with 11 bases in the middle. The CDR3 runs 15 residues. CDR1 is MGHRA, CDR2 YSYEKL, per germline. The CDR3 is CASSQVAGNNQPQHF. The DNA of the CDR3 is TGCGCCAGCAGCCAAGTTGCGGGGAATAATCAGCCCCAGCATTTT.

DNA for the CDR3: TGTGCCAGCAGTGACCAGAGGACAGGGTATGCCGATACGCAGTATTTT. Amino acids: CASSDQRTGYADTQYF. The gene calls are TRBV25-1 and TRBJ2-3, with 8 bases fitting TRBD1. The CDR3 runs 16 residues. Losses at the gene ends were 3 bases for V and 6 bases for J; bases not matched to a gene: 11. From germline, CDR1 is MGHDK and CDR2 SYGVNS.

The chain carries TRBV5-4 and TRBJ1-2; D is possibly TRBD1 (6 bases). Looked up from germline, CDR1 is SGHNT and CDR2 is YYREEE (reference sequence). The CDR3 has 14 amino acids. Trimming stripped 4 bases from V and 8 bases from J, with 18 bases between. The DNA for the CDR3 is TGTGCCAGCAGCACATGGGCTGGGGGCTCCGGCTACACCTTC. It encodes CASSTWAGGSGYTF.

V usage is TRBV28 and J usage is TRBJ2-7; tentatively, D is TRBD2 (5 bases). There are 11 residues in the CDR3. Germline CDR1 MDHEN, CDR2 SYDVKM. Trimming removed 7 bases at V and 3 bases at J, with 7 bases between. For the CDR3, the DNA is TGTGCCAGCATGGAGGACTACGAGCAGTACTTC. Translated, it gives CASMEDYEQYF.

This clone occurred a few times. The chain couples TRBV29-1 to TRBJ2-2, with 7 bases fitting TRBD1. The V and J ends lost 0 bases and 5 bases, in that order; junction bases with no gene match: 9. This CDR3 contains 16 residues. The germline CDR1 and CDR2 sequences are SQVTM and ANQGSEA. The chain's CDR3 is CSVEDALTGKTGELFF. CDR3 nucleotides: TGCAGCGTTGAAGACGCCCTGACAGGGAAAACCGGGGAGCTGTTTTTT.

This clone has just one count. V is TRBV9 and J is TRBJ2-2; 11 bases map to TRBD1. Germline-derived CDR1 and CDR2 are SGDLS and YYNGEE. This CDR3 spans 15 amino acids. The V segment lost 10 bases and the J segment 5 bases; nucleotides outside the gene matches: 10. The CDR3, as DNA: TGTGCCTCAGACCGCGGGACAGGGGGAACCGGGGAGCTGTTTTTT. Its translation: CASDRGTGGTGELFF.

The rearrangement joins TRBV7-8 to TRBJ2-1; tentatively, D is TRBD2 (6 bases). Germline-derived CDR1 and CDR2 are SGHVS and FQNEAQ. Trimming left V 5 bases short and J 3 bases short, with 14 bases between. This CDR3 is built from 15 residues. CDR3 in amino acids: CASSAAGTYYNEQFF. CDR3 DNA sequence: TGTGCCAGCAGCGCGGCCGGGACTTACTACAATGAGCAGTTCTTC.

Of note for this clone: This CDR3 is also generated by other DNA sequences in the sample. In DNA, the CDR3 is TGTGCCAGCAGCTTGGGACAGGGTTATAATTCACCCCTCCACTTT. Translation gives CASSLGQGYNSPLHF. The rearrangement joins TRBV7-9 to TRBJ1-6; 9 positions agree with TRBD1. Germline V gives CDR1 SEHNR, CDR2 FQNEAQ (reference sequence). V was clipped by 3 bases and J by 4 bases; unmatched bases: 1. This CDR3 contains 15 residues.